The clone carrying this TCR beta chain appeared a few times. The sample belongs to a study of T cell changes during pregnancy in multiple sclerosis. Profiling relied on immunoSEQ multiplex PCR, and the TCRdb table lists in-frame clones only, not all of them. The table lists tens of thousands of clones, about nine tenths of them singletons. Looked up from germline, CDR1 is MNHNS and CDR2 is SASEGT. CDR3 length equals 15 residues. Trimming took 5 bases from V and 1 from J, leaving 15 bases between them. This chain uses TRBV6-1 with TRBJ2-7, with D possibly being TRBD1 (6 bases). The TCR was taken from a female donor in good health, enrolled as a control in a pregnancy study. The sample here was peripheral blood, taken in the third trimester of pregnancy. The CDR3 sequence is CASSPALQGSYEQYF. As DNA, the CDR3 is TGTGCCAGCAGTCCAGCCCTACAGGGTTCCTACGAGCAGTACTTC.